Listed here are 9 T cell receptor beta chains from one sample, sequenced in a study of immune cell composition in non-small cell lung cancer. Clones were sequenced by immunoSEQ multiplex PCR, and TCRdb holds only the in-frame ones, with some missing. The profile shows about 5,600 clones, more than 70% of them singletons. Specimen: lung tumor tissue. These receptors were taken from a human donor with non-small cell lung cancer.

The rearrangement joins TRBV6-5 to TRBJ2-5, with 7 positions matching TRBD1. The CDR3 is 14 residues long. V was pared by 6 bases and J by 1 base, with 5 bases of the junction left unmatched. The germline gives CDR1 MNHEY, CDR2 SVGAGI. CDR3 protein: CASRSDRSQETQYF. The CDR3 DNA sequence: TGTGCCAGCAGATCGGACAGGAGCCAAGAGACCCAGTACTTC.

The CDR3, as DNA: TGTGCCAGCATAGAGGTTGCTGCTTTCTTT. Translation gives CASIEVAAFF. The chain employs TRBV6-5 and TRBJ1-1, with D unresolved. The CDR3 is made up of 10 amino acids. Germline V gene sequence: CDR1 MNHEY, CDR2 SVGAGI. V lost 7 bases and J lost 11, with 11 bases in between.

This clone came up once. The germline gene is not matched at one end of the junction; a read error may be the cause. The V gene is TRBV9, the J gene TRBJ1-5; D is possibly TRBD1 (6 bases). CDR1 is SGDLS, CDR2 YYNGEE, per germline. This CDR3 has 15 residues. CDR3 DNA sequence: TGTGCCAGCAGCGCCCAGGGGACGGGTAATCCGCCCCAGCATTTT. Translated: CASSAQGTGNPPQHF. Drawing the rest from reference TRBV9 and TRBJ1-5, the complete variable domain is DSGVTQTPKHLITATGQRVTLRCSPRSGDLSVYWYQQSLDQGLQFLIQYYNGEERAKGNILERFSAQQFPDLHSELNLSSLELGDSALYFCASSAQGTGNPPQHFGDGTRLSIL.

By frequency in the sample, this clone is large. The chain links TRBV14 to TRBJ2-7; 7 bases agree with TRBD1. Trimming cost V 4 bases and J 4 bases; bases outside gene matches: 1. This CDR3 spans 12 amino acids. CDR1 is SGHDN and CDR2 is FVKESK in the germline V gene. As DNA, the CDR3 is TGTGCCAGCAGCCCGACAGGGTACGAGCAGTACTTC. Its translation: CASSPTGYEQYF.

This rearrangement joins TRBV5-6 to TRBJ2-3; 7 bases line up with TRBD2. This CDR3 spans 16 amino acids. The V gene end was trimmed by 5 bases and the J gene end by 4 bases; junction bases not matched to a gene: 13. Looked up from germline, CDR1 is SGHDT and CDR2 is YYEEEE. CDR3 region: CASRFLAGDLPDTQYF. Written as DNA, the CDR3 is TGTGCCAGCAGGTTCTTAGCGGGCGACTTACCAGATACGCAGTATTTT.

The chain links TRBV29-1 to TRBJ2-1; 11 bases agree with TRBD1. The V and J ends lost 7 bases and 7 bases, in that order; junction bases with no gene match: 21. The CDR3 is 18 residues long. Per the germline V gene, CDR1 is SQVTM and CDR2 is ANQGSEA. CDR3 sequence reads: CSGWTGGGRAPSGNEQFF. Here the CDR3 DNA reads TGCAGCGGATGGACAGGGGGCGGGAGGGCACCTTCGGGGAATGAGCAGTTCTTC.

The chain employs TRBV5-1 and TRBJ2-7, with D maybe TRBD1 (6 bases). Trimming pared 2 bases from V and 6 bases from J, leaving 9 bases between. Germline V gene lookup returns CDR1 SGHRS and CDR2 YFSETQ. The CDR3 spans 12 residues. CDR3 DNA: TGCGCCAGCAGCTTCGACAGGAGCGAGCAGTACTTC. It specifies CASSFDRSEQYF. Full variable domain (rest looked up from reference TRBV5-1 and TRBJ2-7): KAGVTQTPRYLIKTRGQQVTLSCSPISGHRSVSWYQQTPGQGLQFLFEYFSETQRNKGNFPGRFSGRQFSNSRSEMNVSTLELGDSALYLCASSFDRSEQYFGPGTRLTVT.

The sample holds a few counts of this clone. The chain is built from TRBV7-9 and TRBJ2-7; possible D gene TRBD1, 7 bases. Germline CDR1 reads SEHNR; CDR2 reads FQNEAQ (reference sequence). The CDR3 consists of 13 residues. V lost 5 bases, J lost 3 bases, and 11 bases lay in between. The CDR3 region is CASSRGTVYEQYF. CDR3 DNA sequence: TGTGCCAGCAGCCGCGGGACAGTCTACGAGCAGTACTTC.

The V and J genes are TRBV7-8 and TRBJ2-7; D not resolved. V dropped 3 bases and J dropped 2 bases, with 8 bases sitting between them. Germline CDR1 SGHVS, CDR2 FQNEAQ. This CDR3 spans 13 amino acids. The CDR3 bases are TGTGCCAGCAGCTTCTCTCGGGCCTACGAGCAGTACTTC. It translates to CASSFSRAYEQYF.